Below are 25 T cell receptor beta chains sequenced from a single sample in a study of molecular identifiers for immune sequencing clone quantification. Via MiXCR, TCRdb re-called the PCR reads, giving one row per CDR3 protein. This sample has under 800,000 distinct CDR3 sequences, with around 25% found just once. Sequenced sample: naive CD8+ T cells from blood, with Jurkat cell RNA spiked in. Subset of the sample: FACS-sorted CD8+CD4-CCR7+CD45RA+ naive T cells. The receptors derive from a human donor in good health. Some libraries in this study had Jurkat cell RNA spiked in.

Of note for this clonotype: Since the CDR3 does not end with the conserved phenylalanine or tryptophan, this likely comes from a read error. The rearrangement links TRBV10-3 to TRBJ2-1; 7 nucleotides line up with TRBD2. The length of the CDR3 is 15 residues. The ends lost 3 bases at V and 1 base at J; junction bases unmatched: 3. Germline CDR1 is ENHRY and CDR2 is SYGVKD. The CDR3 bases are TGTGCCATCAGTGACTCGGGAGGTTCCTACAATGAGCAGTTCCTC. It encodes CAISDSGGSYNEQFL.

This clonotype appeared a few times. The J gene is TRBJ2-3, the V gene TRBV27; possibly TRBD1 or TRBD2 for D (5 bases each). The V end lost 6 bases, the J end lost 5 bases, and 18 bases lay between the germline ends. The CDR3 runs 15 residues. The germline gives CDR1 MNHEY, CDR2 SMNVEV (reference sequence). CDR3 protein: CASSPSGQVGDTQYF. The DNA for the CDR3 is TGTGCCAGCAGCCCCTCGGGGCAAGTGGGAGATACGCAGTATTTT.

This clonotype was counted ten times or more. V usage is TRBV28 and J usage is TRBJ2-5; 8 bases fit TRBD1. Germline-derived CDR1 and CDR2 are MDHEN and SYDVKM. The CDR3 extends over 16 amino acids. Trimming cost V 4 bases and J 2 bases; bases outside gene matches: 9. The CDR3 DNA sequence: TGTGCCAGCAGTTCCGTCGACAGGGGCGATCAAGAGACCCAGTACTTC. Translation gives CASSSVDRGDQETQYF.

This clonotype was seen many times. The rearrangement uses TRBV7-3 and TRBJ2-3; 7 bases fit TRBD2. Germline V gene data show CDR1 as SGHTA and CDR2 as FQGTGA. V gave up 5 bases and J gave up 4 bases; unmatched junction bases: 9. This CDR3 is built from 15 residues. In DNA, the CDR3 is TGTGCCAGCAGCCCCGGACTAGTTTTTTCAGATACGCAGTATTTT. As protein: CASSPGLVFSDTQYF.

Note on this clonotype: This may be a read error: a much more frequent sequence differs by one nucleotide. The rearrangement uses TRBV6-2 or TRBV6-3 and TRBJ1-1, with D perhaps matching TRBD1 (6 bases). The CDR3 sequence is 17 residues long. V was trimmed by 3 bases and J by 0 bases, leaving 17 bases between them. CDR1 is MNHEY and CDR2 is SVGEGT in the germline V gene. The CDR3: CASSYNAPWTVNTEAFF. The CDR3, as DNA: TGTGCCAGCAGTTATAACGCTCCCTGGACAGTGAACACTGAAGCTTTCTTT.

Only a few counts were recorded for this clonotype. The chain recombines TRBV28 with TRBJ2-7, with D unclear. The V gene lost 2 bases and the J gene lost 5 bases, with 7 bases spanning the gap. The length of the CDR3 is 12 residues. Germline loops: CDR1 MDHEN, CDR2 SYDVKM. CDR3 nucleotide sequence: TGTGCCAGCAGTTTAAGGCAGGACGAGCAGTACTTC. Translating gives CASSLRQDEQYF.

V gene TRBV29-1 combines with J gene TRBJ1-2; no reliable D call. Between the trimmed V and J ends, which lost 6 bases and 2 bases, there was a span of 10 bases. Germline V CDR1 and CDR2: SQVTM, ANQGSEA. CDR3 length: 12 amino acids. CDR3 DNA: TGCAGCGTGCTACACGAAAACTATGGCTACACCTTC. Its translation is CSVLHENYGYTF. Full variable domain (rest looked up from reference TRBV29-1 and TRBJ1-2): SAVISQKPSRDICQRGTSLTIQCQVDSQVTMMFWYRQQPGQSLTLIATANQGSEATYESGFVIDKFPISRPNLTFSTLTVSNMSPEDSSIYLCSVLHENYGYTFGSGTRLTVV.

This clonotype turned up a few times. The genes are TRBV7-9 and TRBJ2-1, with 10 bases fitting TRBD2. Losses at the gene ends were 5 bases for V and 6 bases for J; bases not matched to a gene: 7. Germline CDR1 is SEHNR and CDR2 is FQNEAQ (reference sequence). The length of the CDR3 is 15 residues. The CDR3 spells CASSTLAGALNEQFF. Here the CDR3 DNA reads TGTGCCAGCAGCACCCTAGCGGGAGCACTCAATGAGCAGTTCTTC.

This chain uses TRBV4-3 with TRBJ2-2; no definite D call. Per the germline V gene, CDR1 is LGHNA and CDR2 is YSLEER. The V end lost 0 bases, the J end lost 10 bases, and 12 bases lay between the germline ends. The CDR3 totals 14 residues. The CDR3 protein is CASSQDLYIVELFF. DNA for the CDR3: TGCGCCAGCAGCCAAGATCTCTATATCGTGGAGCTGTTTTTT.

The chain uses TRBV6-2 or TRBV6-3 and TRBJ2-5; 10 bases map to TRBD2. This CDR3 contains 14 residues. The V gene end was trimmed by 6 bases and the J gene end by 3 bases; junction bases not matched to a gene: 4. Germline CDR1 MNHEY, CDR2 SVGEGT. The CDR3 sequence is CASRIAGGKETQYF. CDR3 sequence (DNA): TGTGCCAGCAGGATAGCGGGAGGAAAAGAGACCCAGTACTTC.

In the case of this clonotype: Since a much larger clone is just one base distant, this may be a read error. The rearrangement joins TRBV28 to TRBJ1-5; D may be TRBD1 (5 bases). Germline V gene sequence: CDR1 MDHEN, CDR2 SYDVKM. This CDR3 contains 13 residues. V was trimmed by 6 bases and J by 6 bases, leaving 12 bases between them. The CDR3 nucleotides are TGTGCCAGCAGGGACACAGTGACTCAGCCCCAGCATTTT. Its translation: CASRDTVTQPQHF.

For this clonotype: The junction and the germline gene differ at one end; a read error may be behind it. This chain links TRBV4-2 with TRBJ2-1, with 8 bases matching TRBD2. The CDR3 spans 16 residues. CDR1 LGHNA and CDR2 YNFKEQ come from the germline V gene. The CDR3 DNA is TGTGCCAGCAGCCCTGGACTAGCCGCCGCCTACAATGCGCAGTTCTTC. Protein sequence: CASSPGLAAAYNAQFF.

With regard to this clonotype: This could be a read error, since a much larger clone is one nucleotide away. Here the CDR3 DNA reads TGTGCCACTAAGAGTCGGGGCTACACCTTC. It codes for CATKSRGYTF. This chain uses TRBV6-1 with TRBJ1-2; D is unclear. V was shortened by 10 bases and J by 8 bases, with 11 bases between the two germline ends. In germline, CDR1 is MNHNS, CDR2 SASEGT. The length of the CDR3 is 10 residues.

This clonotype has a handful of counts. A read error may be the cause here, since a much bigger clone is one base away. The rearrangement links TRBV28 to TRBJ2-3; D possibly matches TRBD1 or TRBD2 (5 bases each). The germline V gene encodes CDR1 MDHEN and CDR2 SYDVKM. Trimming stripped 3 bases from V and 4 bases from J, with 8 bases between. The CDR3 is made up of 13 amino acids. The CDR3 region has the DNA TGTGCCAGCAGTTTGGGGGACCCAGATACGCAGTATTTT. Protein sequence: CASSLGDPDTQYF.

This clonotype was picked up a small number of times. V gene TRBV28 combines with J gene TRBJ2-3; D call uncertain. Trimming cost V 2 bases and J 6 bases, with 12 bases left between them. Germline V gene sequence: CDR1 MDHEN, CDR2 SYDVKM. The CDR3 extends over 14 amino acids. The CDR3 bases are TGTGCCAGCAGTTTAACTTCCGGTCACGATACGCAGTATTTT. Its translation: CASSLTSGHDTQYF.

As for this clonotype: A much more abundant neighbour one base away suggests this may be a read error. The CDR3 does not end in the conserved phenylalanine or tryptophan, so this is likely a read error. The chain recombines TRBV7-8 with TRBJ2-1; D call uncertain. CDR1 and CDR2 from the germline V gene are SGHVS and FQNEAQ. V dropped 5 bases and J dropped 5 bases, with 13 bases sitting between them. The CDR3 sequence is 14 residues long. CDR3 amino acids: CASSPAGPNNEQFL. The CDR3 DNA sequence: TGTGCCAGCAGCCCCGCCGGGCCTAACAATGAGCAGTTCTTG.

There are many counts of this clonotype. The J gene is TRBJ2-7, the V gene TRBV3-1; possible D gene TRBD2, 6 bases. This CDR3 region has 15 residues. Trimming removed 0 bases at V and 5 bases at J, with 14 bases between. Germline V gene sequence: CDR1 LGHDT, CDR2 YNNKEL (reference sequence). The CDR3 DNA sequence: TGTGCCAGCAGCCAAGAATTGGGGGGACGGGACGAGCAGTACTTC. Encoded protein: CASSQELGGRDEQYF.

This clonotype was observed many times. This sequence joins TRBV9 and TRBJ2-7, with no clear D. The CDR3 contains 12 residues. V lost 4 bases, J lost 6 bases, and 11 bases lay in between. Per the germline V gene, CDR1 is SGDLS and CDR2 is YYNGEE. CDR3 loop: CASSPSLGEQYF. The CDR3, as DNA: TGTGCCAGCAGCCCGTCATTAGGCGAGCAGTACTTC.

This clonotype was seen more than once but under ten times. The chain recombines TRBV19 with TRBJ1-4, with a possible D match to TRBD1 (5 bases). The CDR3 contains 16 residues. Trimming removed 5 bases at V and 7 bases at J, with 20 bases between. CDR1 is LNHDA, CDR2 SQIVND, per germline (reference sequence). This CDR3 is CASSGQGHLEGEKLFF. In nucleotides, the CDR3 is TGTGCCAGTAGTGGACAAGGACACTTGGAGGGTGAAAAACTGTTTTTT.

About this clonotype: It may be a read error: a sequence one base away is much more abundant. J is TRBJ2-3 and V is TRBV12-3 or TRBV12-4; 8 positions match TRBD2. J lost 2 bases, V lost 6 bases, and 7 bases had no gene match. CDR3 length: 15 amino acids. The CDR3 coding sequence is TGTGCCAGCAGCACCGCTAGCGGGTACACAGATACGCAGTATTTT. Translating gives CASSTASGYTDTQYF.

This chain uses TRBV20-1 with TRBJ2-1; 7 bases align to TRBD2. The V segment lost 3 bases and the J segment 9 bases; nucleotides outside the gene matches: 17. Germline loops: CDR1 DFQATT, CDR2 SNEGSKA (reference sequence). The CDR3 runs 16 residues. The CDR3 loop reads CSARGPAAGRASEQFF. The CDR3, as DNA: TGCAGTGCTAGGGGGCCCGCAGCGGGGCGGGCTAGTGAGCAGTTCTTC.

Regarding this clonotype: At one boundary the junction diverges from the germline segment, which might be a read error. V usage is TRBV6-2 or TRBV6-3 and J usage is TRBJ1-1; no firm D call. This CDR3 is built from 13 residues. Germline lookup yields CDR1 MNHEY and CDR2 SVGEGT. CDR3 nucleotides: TGTGCCAGCAGTTTATCAGCACCCACTGAAGCTTTATTT. This codes for CASSLSAPTEALF.

This clonotype was counted once. This chain connects TRBV28 to TRBJ1-2; no reliable D call. Between the trimmed V and J ends, which lost 3 bases and 4 bases, there was a span of 12 bases. The germline CDR1 and CDR2 sequences are MDHEN and SYDVKM. The CDR3 consists of 14 residues. The CDR3 loop is CASSLGNQSYGYTF. As DNA, the CDR3 is TGTGCCAGCAGTTTGGGTAACCAAAGCTATGGCTACACCTTC.

Note on this clonotype: A read error may be the cause here, since a much bigger clone is one base away. CDR3 sequence reads: CASSQDGQEALF. DNA for the CDR3: TGCGCCAGCAGCCAAGATGGACAGGAAGCTCTCTTT. The chain joins TRBV4-1 to TRBJ1-1; TRBD1 matches 7 bases. Germline V CDR1 and CDR2: MGHRA, YSYEKL. The CDR3 is 12 amino acids.

Many counts were recorded for this clonotype. This chain joins TRBV2 and TRBJ2-7; D gene ambiguous. Between the trimmed V and J ends, which lost 7 bases and 2 bases, there was a span of 15 bases. Per germline, CDR1 SNHLY and CDR2 FYNNEI. This CDR3 has 14 amino acids. The CDR3 region is CASTEGPGTYEQYF. In DNA, the CDR3 is TGTGCCAGCACCGAAGGTCCAGGAACCTACGAGCAGTACTTC.